Following are 2 T cell receptor beta chains from one sample sequenced in a study of shared clonotypes between healthy human individuals. Data came from immunoSEQ multiplex PCR; TCRdb stores just in-frame clones and leaves some out. There are around 2.5 million clones in the sample; 80% to 95% occur only once, and more than 0.35% lies in the top ten. The specimen sequenced was naive CD4+ T cells from PBMCs. The subset: CD45RA+ positively selected. All receptors derive from a man aged 18 to 30 in good health. Some clones in this sample may be carry-over from other donors' samples.

This rearrangement joins TRBV11-2 to TRBJ1-4; unclear D gene. The CDR3 is made up of 14 amino acids. V was cut by 3 bases and J by 8 bases, with 13 bases left in between. From germline, CDR1 is SGHAT and CDR2 FQNNGV. CDR3 nucleotides: TGTGCCAGCAGCTTGGGTGGAGGGTGGGAAAAACTGTTTTTT. The encoded protein is CASSLGGGWEKLFF. Variable domain in full (rest from reference TRBV11-2 and TRBJ1-4): EAGVAQSPRYKIIEKRQSVAFWCNPISGHATLYWYQQILGQGPKLLIQFQNNGVVDDSQLPKDRFSAERLKGVDSTLKIQPAKLEDSAVYLCASSLGGGWEKLFFGSGTQLSVL.

The rearrangement links TRBV11-2 to TRBJ1-5; perhaps TRBD1 as D (6 bases). In germline, CDR1 is SGHAT, CDR2 FQNNGV. V gave up 2 bases and J gave up 7 bases, with 9 bases separating them. The CDR3 length is 13 residues. This chain's CDR3 is CASSLQGNQPQHF. In DNA, the CDR3 is TGTGCCAGCAGCTTACAGGGGAACCAGCCCCAGCATTTT. Complete variable domain (other parts from reference TRBV11-2 and TRBJ1-5): EAGVAQSPRYKIIEKRQSVAFWCNPISGHATLYWYQQILGQGPKLLIQFQNNGVVDDSQLPKDRFSAERLKGVDSTLKIQPAKLEDSAVYLCASSLQGNQPQHFGDGTRLSIL.